These 7 T cell receptor beta chains share one sample of origin, sequenced in a study of naive and memory T cell subsets. Both TRBC1 and TRBC2 were covered by a beta constant-region primer of two equimolar oligonucleotides. Ligated cDNA was amplified by four rounds of PCR with nested alpha and beta constant-region primers and SP2. TCRdb called the UMI-ligation and nested PCR reads again in MiXCR, with one record for every CDR3 protein. Altogether 85,000 or so distinct CDR3 sequences are present, 9% to 9.5% being singletons, with the ten largest covering roughly 1.2%. The sequenced sample consisted of naive CD8+ T cells from blood. The receptors were sampled from a human donor in good health.

The V call is TRBV10-3, the J call TRBJ2-7; tentative D call: TRBD2 (6 bases). Trimming pared 6 bases from V and 3 bases from J, leaving 12 bases between. CDR3 length: 13 residues. The V gene's germline CDR1 is ENHRY and CDR2 SYGVKD. CDR3 sequence reads: CAISPGSSYEQYF. CDR3 nucleotides: TGTGCCATCAGCCCCGGGAGTAGCTACGAGCAGTACTTC.

This clonotype has just a few counts. With a much larger clone just one base away, this may be a read error. The rearrangement uses TRBV20-1 and TRBJ2-7, with D possibly being TRBD2 (5 bases). This CDR3 region has 10 residues. V was trimmed by 5 bases and J by 3 bases, leaving 5 bases between them. In germline, CDR1 is DFQATT, CDR2 SNEGSKA (reference sequence). This CDR3 reads CSARDYEQYF. For the CDR3, the DNA is TGCAGTGCTCGGGACTACGAGCAGTACTTC.

This clonotype showed up many times. The chain uses TRBV29-1 and TRBJ2-1, with D hard to call. The CDR3 totals 16 residues. Trimming removed 3 bases at V and 0 bases at J, with 15 bases between. Germline CDR1 and CDR2: SQVTM and ANQGSEA. CDR3 in amino acids: CSVDRPGSSSYNEQFF. CDR3 in DNA: TGCAGCGTTGATCGACCGGGCTCCAGCTCCTACAATGAGCAGTTCTTC.

In its sample, this clonotype was seen many times. The chain has TRBV10-2 and TRBJ2-1, with TRBD1 matching 10 bases. This CDR3 spans 12 amino acids. V lost 8 bases to trimming and J lost 6 bases; unmatched junction nucleotides: 1. Germline assignment: CDR1 WSHSY and CDR2 SAAADI. This CDR3 reads CASGTGVNEQFF. CDR3 DNA: TGCGCCAGCGGGACAGGGGTCAATGAGCAGTTCTTC.

The rearrangement links TRBV30 to TRBJ2-1, with 8 bases fitting TRBD2. J gave up 6 bases and V 3 bases, and 10 bases lay outside the gene matches. The CDR3 covers 15 residues. CDR1 and CDR2 (germline): GTSNPN, SVGIG (reference sequence). For the CDR3, the DNA is TGTGCCTGGAGCACAAGCGGGAGACTGGGCAATGAGCAGTTCTTC. Amino acids: CAWSTSGRLGNEQFF.

A few counts support this clonotype. This chain links TRBV10-3 with TRBJ2-6; possibly TRBD1 for D (6 bases). Germline V CDR1 and CDR2: ENHRY, SYGVKD. The CDR3 is 18 amino acids. V was pared by 2 bases and J by 0 bases, with 14 bases between. The CDR3 region is CAISETQGQPSGANVLTF. In nucleotides, the CDR3 is TGTGCCATCAGTGAGACACAGGGTCAGCCCTCTGGGGCCAACGTCCTGACTTTC.

This clonotype was observed a few times. J is TRBJ2-7 and V is TRBV28, with 7 bases aligning to TRBD1. V trimming: 10 bases; J trimming: 7 bases; junction bases outside the gene matches: 16. From germline, CDR1 is MDHEN and CDR2 SYDVKM. The CDR3 runs 14 residues. CDR3 sequence reads: CATLTTGTVGEQYF. The CDR3 DNA follows: TGTGCCACCCTAACAACCGGGACAGTAGGTGAGCAGTACTTC.